This T cell receptor beta chain was captured in a study of T cells after yellow fever vaccination. Study-wide context: SMART-Seq v4 Ultra Low Input served to prepare low-cell-number fractions. Broader study findings: The study re-detected most primary-vaccination clones after the booster (approximately 96% CD4, almost 90% CD8). FACS-sorted repertoires might harbor abundant contaminating clonotypes from the bulk population.

TCR cDNA, made by 5'RACE template switching, carried an added universal primer site and UMIs. TCRdb processed the 5' RACE reads anew with MiXCR; each CDR3 protein has one entry. This repertoire shows hundreds of thousands of distinct CDR3 sequences, around an eighth found once; its top ten account for more than 3%. There are 15 residues in the CDR3. The germline V and J ends were trimmed by 6 bases and 4 bases, with 19 bases remaining between them. CDR1 MNHEY and CDR2 SVGAGI come from the germline V gene. Of note for this clonotype: The target antigen is unknown.

The specimen comprised CD4+ T cells sorted from PBMCs, sampled 15 days after the yellow fever booster vaccination. The gene calls are TRBV6-5 and TRBJ2-7; a possible D gene is TRBD2 (6 bases). This receptor was identified in a man between 18 and 35 years old who received the YFV17D yellow fever vaccine. The CDR3 protein is CASRPDPEGTYEQYV. CDR3 nucleotides: TGTGCCAGCAGACCGGATCCGGAGGGGACTTACGAGCAGTACGTC.